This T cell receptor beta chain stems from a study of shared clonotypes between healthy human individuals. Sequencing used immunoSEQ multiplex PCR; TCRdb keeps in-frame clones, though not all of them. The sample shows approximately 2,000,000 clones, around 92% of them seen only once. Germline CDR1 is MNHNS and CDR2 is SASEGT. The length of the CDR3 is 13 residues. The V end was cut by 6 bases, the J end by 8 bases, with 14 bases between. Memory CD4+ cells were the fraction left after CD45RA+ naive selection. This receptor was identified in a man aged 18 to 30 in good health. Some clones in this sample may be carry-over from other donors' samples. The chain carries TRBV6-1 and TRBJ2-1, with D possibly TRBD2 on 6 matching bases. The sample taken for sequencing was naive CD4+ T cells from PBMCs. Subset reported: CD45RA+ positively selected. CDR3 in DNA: TGTGCCAGCAGCTCGACTAGTCAAGATGAGCAGTTCTTC. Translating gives CASSSTSQDEQFF.